What follows describes a single T cell receptor beta chain. As yet, its antigen is unknown. The data originate from a study of radiotherapy plus CTLA-4 blockade in lung cancer. Study background: Disease control was seen in 31% of patients, objective responses in approximately 19%. Points from the study as a whole: In blood, after radiotherapy plus ipilimumab, tumor-derived TCR clones expanded.

The method was immunoSEQ multiplex PCR; TCRdb's version includes in-frame clones alone and lacks a portion of them. Of tens of thousands of clones detected, 83% appear once; the ten largest clones hold roughly 0.84%. Chemo-refractory metastatic non-small-cell lung cancer patients were treated with focal radiation plus CTLA-4 blockade with ipilimumab. Trimming pared 4 bases from V and 9 bases from J, leaving 19 bases between. The CDR3 is made up of 15 amino acids. Per germline, CDR1 LNHNV and CDR2 YYDKDF (reference sequence). V and J are TRBV15 and TRBJ2-1; perhaps TRBD1 as D (6 bases). The sequencing used peripheral blood, collected from a patient treated with radiotherapy plus ipilimumab. The receptor was isolated from a human donor with non-small cell lung cancer who had stable disease on radiotherapy plus ipilimumab. CDR3 sequence (DNA): TGTGCCACCAGCACCACCTCAACAGGGTTCGGTGAGCAGTTCTTC. It yields the protein CATSTTSTGFGEQFF.